This is a list of T cell receptor beta chains from one sample in a study of blood T cell repertoires in COVID-19. The assay was immunoSEQ multiplex PCR, and TCRdb's table has in-frame clones only and misses some. The sample shows about 150,000 clones, about four fifths of them seen only once. The sample comprised peripheral blood. The receptors come from a man aged 60-69 years with acute or convalescent COVID-19. Both conserved end residues are part of each CDR3. Fields, in order: D gene, V gene, J gene, clone size, CDR3 DNA, CDR3 protein. A D gene is named only where the DNA matches it firmly. Expanded clones are given a class, and other clones once, few, many or no size at all.

TRBD1	TRBV19	TRBJ1-2	.	TGTGCCAGTAGTACGAAAAGACAGGGGGCCTATGGCTACACCTTC	CASSTKRQGAYGYTF
TRBD2	TRBV5-6	TRBJ2-5	.	TGTGCCAGCAGCCGCGTGACACTAGCGAGCCTCGGAGAGACCCAGTACTTC	CASSRVTLASLGETQYF
.	TRBV10-3	TRBJ2-7	.	TGTGCCATCAGTGAATGGGCAGCCTCCTACGAGCAGTACTTC	CAISEWAASYEQYF
.	TRBV6-5	TRBJ1-1	.	TGTGCCAGCAGTTCCGCGAAGACTGAAGCTTTCTTT	CASSSAKTEAFF
.	TRBV4-2	TRBJ1-1	.	TGTGCCAGCAGCCCCTTGGGCAGGGAAGCGCTCGCTGAAGCTTTCTTT	CASSPLGREALAEAFF
TRBD2	TRBV13	TRBJ2-2	once	TGTGCCAGCAGCCCCCTAGCGGGGGCGGGCACCGGGGAGCTGTTTTTT	CASSPLAGAGTGELFF
.	TRBV18	TRBJ2-3	.	TGTGCCAGCTCACCACCGGGACAACCAGATACGCAGTATTTT	CASSPPGQPDTQYF
TRBD1	TRBV6-2/TRBV6-3	TRBJ1-2	.	TGTGCCAGCAGTTACGGGGACAGGCGCGGGGCGTATGGCTACACCTTC	CASSYGDRRGAYGYTF
TRBD1	TRBV7-9	TRBJ1-2	.	TGTGCCAGCAGCCCCTGGGGACAGGGGTTCGGGTATGGCTACACCTTC	CASSPWGQGFGYGYTF
TRBD1	TRBV7-2	TRBJ2-7	.	TGTGCCAGCAGCTTAGGGCCCCTCCGACAGGGGAGGTCGGACGAGCAGTACTTC	CASSLGPLRQGRSDEQYF
.	TRBV7-2	TRBJ1-2	many	TGTGCCAGCAGCTTTTGGGCAGCCCCGACAGAGGACTATGGCTACACCTTC	CASSFWAAPTEDYGYTF
TRBD1	TRBV10-3	TRBJ1-2	.	TGTGCCATCCATAGAGACAGGGACGATGGCTACACCTTC	CAIHRDRDDGYTF
.	TRBV10-1	TRBJ2-7	.	TGCGCCAGCAATGGAGGCCCTCTACCCTACGAGCAGTACTTC	CASNGGPLPYEQYF
TRBD2	TRBV29-1	TRBJ2-7	.	TGCAGCGTAAGGAGCGGGATGAGCGAGCAGTACTTC	CSVRSGMSEQYF
.	TRBV6-1	TRBJ1-3	.	TGTGCCAGCAGTGATTGGAGGTCCGGAAACACCATATATTTT	CASSDWRSGNTIYF
TRBD1	TRBV3-1/TRBV3-2	TRBJ1-6	.	TGTGCCAGCAGCCATCTTCCGGGACAGAGAAATTCACCCCTCCACTTT	CASSHLPGQRNSPLHF
.	TRBV21-1	TRBJ2-4	.	TGTGCCAGCAGCAAAACCCCCCCCGGGGCCAAAAACATTCAGTACTTC	CASSKTPPGAKNIQYF
.	TRBV9	TRBJ2-7	.	TGTGCCAGCAGCTTCGGACAGGGAGGGATGAGCGGGGTGTACGAGCAGTACTTC	CASSFGQGGMSGVYEQYF
.	TRBV28	TRBJ2-7	once	TGTGCCAGCAGTCGAGGGACAAGGCACGAGCAGTACTTC	CASSRGTRHEQYF
TRBD2	TRBV5-1	TRBJ2-1	.	TGCGCCAGCAGGACTACTAGCGGACCAGGTGAGCAGTTCTTC	CASRTTSGPGEQFF
.	TRBV5-6	TRBJ2-2	once	TGTGCCAGCTCCAGTGTGCGGGGGGAGCTGTTTTTT	CASSSVRGELFF
TRBD2	TRBV2	TRBJ2-7	.	TGTGCCAGCAACCAACTAGCGGGAGCCGAGCAGTACTTC	CASNQLAGAEQYF
.	TRBV3-1/TRBV3-2	TRBJ2-7	once	TGTGCCAGCAGCCGGGGGGTCTACGAGCAGTACTTC	CASSRGVYEQYF
.	TRBV4-3	TRBJ2-7	.	TGCGCCAGCAGCCAAGATCGCGGCAGGGTGCGGGAGCAGTACTTC	CASSQDRGRVREQYF
TRBD1	TRBV6-5	TRBJ2-5	.	TGTGCCAGCAGAACAGGGGGAAGGGAAGGTAGGGCCCAGTACTTC	CASRTGGREGRAQYF
TRBD2	TRBV5-1	TRBJ2-7	.	TGCGCCAGCAGCTTGGTGGGACTAGGGGGCGAGCAGTACTTC	CASSLVGLGGEQYF
TRBD1	TRBV9	TRBJ2-1	.	TGTGCCAGCAGCGTGGGACAGGGGGCAAACAATGAGCAGTTCTTC	CASSVGQGANNEQFF
TRBD1	TRBV5-1	TRBJ1-2	.	TGCGCCAGCAGCTTCGACAGGGGAGCAAACTATGGCTACACCTTC	CASSFDRGANYGYTF
TRBD2	TRBV5-1	TRBJ2-1	few	TGCGCCAGCAGGTCGGTCAGCGGGAGTGCTGAGCAGTTCTTC	CASRSVSGSAEQFF
TRBD2	TRBV24-1	TRBJ2-5	.	TGTGCCACCAGTGACATACTAGCGGGAGGGGGGGAGACCCAGTACTTC	CATSDILAGGGETQYF
.	TRBV10-3	TRBJ1-1	.	TGTGCCACCGTTACAGCGGCGAACACTGAAGCTTTCTTT	CATVTAANTEAFF
TRBD2	TRBV19	TRBJ2-2	.	TGTGCCAGTATGACTAGCGGGACCACCGGGGAGCTGTTTTTT	CASMTSGTTGELFF
.	TRBV29-1	TRBJ1-5	.	TGCAGCGTCTCAGGGGTAGGGCAGCCCCAGCATTTT	CSVSGVGQPQHF
.	TRBV3-1/TRBV3-2	TRBJ2-5	few	TGTGCCAGCAGCCAAGCACGTAGCGCCCAAGAGACCCAGTACTTC	CASSQARSAQETQYF
TRBD1	TRBV28	TRBJ1-2	once	TGTGCCAGCAGTTCGGGACAGGGGGTTCTTGGCTATGGCTACACCTTC	CASSSGQGVLGYGYTF
TRBD1	TRBV10-2	TRBJ1-1	.	TGCGCCAGCACCCCGGACAGGGTATCTGCCACTGAAGCTTTCTTT	CASTPDRVSATEAFF
.	TRBV6-5	TRBJ2-5	.	TGTGCCAGCAGGTATGAAGAGACCCAGTACTTC	CASRYEETQYF
.	TRBV9	TRBJ2-1	.	TGTGCCAGCAGCGAGGCGGGTTCGGGCTCCTACAATGAGCAGTTCTTC	CASSEAGSGSYNEQFF
.	TRBV6-5	TRBJ2-1	.	TGTGCCAGCAGTCCCCCAACTAGAGGGTACAATGAGCAGTTCTTC	CASSPPTRGYNEQFF
.	TRBV19	TRBJ1-2	.	TGTGCCAGTAGTATAGCCCTCTCACAGGATGGCTACACCTTC	CASSIALSQDGYTF
TRBD1	TRBV27	TRBJ1-2	.	TGTGCCAGCAGTCCGATGGACAGGGTGAACTATGGCTACACCTTC	CASSPMDRVNYGYTF